This passage covers 4 T cell receptor beta chains from one sample sequenced in a study of PD-1 blockade in classical Hodgkin lymphoma. Documented time point: newly diagnosed, previously untreated cHL patient sample. The assay was immunoSEQ multiplex PCR, and TCRdb's table has in-frame clones only and misses some. The sample shows around 17,000 clones, roughly four fifths of them seen only once. Source material: peripheral blood mononuclear cells (PBMCs). The receptors derive from a human donor with classical Hodgkin lymphoma.

A single count supports this clone. V is TRBV19 and J is TRBJ2-5; D gene unclear. The CDR3 has 15 residues. Germline V CDR1 and CDR2: LNHDA, SQIVND (reference sequence). V lost 5 bases and J lost 4, with 17 bases in between. The CDR3 DNA follows: TGTGCCAGTAGTGGAAGAAGCCCGAGAGGAGAGACCCAGTACTTC. Translated, it gives CASSGRSPRGETQYF.

J is TRBJ2-7 and V is TRBV10-3; 9 nucleotides agree with TRBD1. V trimming: 7 bases; J trimming: 4 bases; junction bases outside the gene matches: 11. The CDR3 totals 15 residues. Germline CDR1 ENHRY, CDR2 SYGVKD. The CDR3 sequence is CAITTTGTGSYEQYF. CDR3 bases: TGTGCCATCACCACGACCGGGACAGGGAGTTACGAGCAGTACTTC.

The gene calls are TRBV11-2 and TRBJ2-1; the match to TRBD2 covers 8 bases. V dropped 0 bases and J dropped 2; count of bases not matched to a gene: 6. The CDR3 is 17 residues long. Per the germline V gene, CDR1 is SGHAT and CDR2 is FQNNGV. The CDR3: CASSLDRGGRPYNEQFF. CDR3 DNA: TGTGCCAGCAGCTTAGATCGGGGCGGGAGGCCCTACAATGAGCAGTTCTTC.

The chain is built from TRBV11-1 and TRBJ1-2, with D unclear. The V and J ends lost 3 bases and 7 bases respectively, with 6 bases between them. There are 11 residues in the CDR3. CDR1 is SGHAT, CDR2 FQDESV, per germline (reference sequence). The CDR3 nucleotides read TGTGCCAGCAGCTTTCGCGGTGGCTACACCTTC. This encodes CASSFRGGYTF.